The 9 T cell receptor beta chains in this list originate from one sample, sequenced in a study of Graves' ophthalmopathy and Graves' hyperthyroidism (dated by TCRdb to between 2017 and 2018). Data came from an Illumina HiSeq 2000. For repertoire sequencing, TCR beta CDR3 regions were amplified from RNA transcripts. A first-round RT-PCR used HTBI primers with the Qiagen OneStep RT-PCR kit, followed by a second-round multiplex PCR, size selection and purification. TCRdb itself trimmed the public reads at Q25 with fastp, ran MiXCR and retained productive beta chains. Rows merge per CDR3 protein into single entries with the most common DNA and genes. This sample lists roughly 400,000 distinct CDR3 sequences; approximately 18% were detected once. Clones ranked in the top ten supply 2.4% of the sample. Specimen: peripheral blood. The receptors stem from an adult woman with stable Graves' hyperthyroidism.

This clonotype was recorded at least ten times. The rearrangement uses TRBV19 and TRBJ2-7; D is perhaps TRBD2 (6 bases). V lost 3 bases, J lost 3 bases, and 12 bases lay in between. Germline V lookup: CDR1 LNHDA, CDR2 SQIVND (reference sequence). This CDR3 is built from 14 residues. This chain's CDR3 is CASSITGSYYEQYF. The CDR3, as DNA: TGTGCCAGTAGTATCACCGGGAGTTACTACGAGCAGTACTTC. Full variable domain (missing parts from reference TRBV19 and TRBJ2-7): DGGITQSPKYLFRKEGQNVTLSCEQNLNHDAMYWYRQDPGQGLRLIYYSQIVNDFQKGDIAEGYSVSREKKESFPLTVTSAQKNPTAFYLCASSITGSYYEQYFGPGTRLTVT.

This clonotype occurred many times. In DNA form, the CDR3 reads TGTGCCAGCAGTGAAGGGGGGGCCCAGGCCTACGAGCAGTACTTC. Translation gives CASSEGGAQAYEQYF. The rearrangement links TRBV6-1 to TRBJ2-7; D may match TRBD1 or TRBD2 (6 bases each). Germline assignment: CDR1 MNHNS and CDR2 SASEGT. Trimming left V 1 base short and J 2 bases short, with 12 bases between. This CDR3 is built from 15 residues.

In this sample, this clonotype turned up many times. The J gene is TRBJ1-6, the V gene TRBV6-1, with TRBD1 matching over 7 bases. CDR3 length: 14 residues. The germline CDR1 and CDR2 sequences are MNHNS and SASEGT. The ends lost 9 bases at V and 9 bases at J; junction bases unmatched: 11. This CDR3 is CASKTGRISSPLHF. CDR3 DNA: TGTGCCAGTAAGACAGGGAGGATTAGTTCACCCCTCCACTTT.

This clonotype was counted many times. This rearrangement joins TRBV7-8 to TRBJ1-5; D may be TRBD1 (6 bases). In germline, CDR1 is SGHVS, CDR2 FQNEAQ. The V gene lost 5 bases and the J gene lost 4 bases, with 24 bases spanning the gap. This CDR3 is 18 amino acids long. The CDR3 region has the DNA TGTGCCAGCAGCGGACGAAGAACTGGAGCGGGACAAAATCAGCCCCAGCATTTT. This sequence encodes CASSGRRTGAGQNQPQHF.

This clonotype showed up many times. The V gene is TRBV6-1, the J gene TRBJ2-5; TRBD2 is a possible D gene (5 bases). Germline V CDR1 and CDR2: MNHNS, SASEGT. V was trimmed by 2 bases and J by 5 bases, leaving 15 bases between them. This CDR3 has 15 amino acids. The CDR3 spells CASSEFPSNAETQYF. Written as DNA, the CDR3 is TGTGCCAGCAGTGAATTCCCTAGCAACGCGGAGACCCAGTACTTC.

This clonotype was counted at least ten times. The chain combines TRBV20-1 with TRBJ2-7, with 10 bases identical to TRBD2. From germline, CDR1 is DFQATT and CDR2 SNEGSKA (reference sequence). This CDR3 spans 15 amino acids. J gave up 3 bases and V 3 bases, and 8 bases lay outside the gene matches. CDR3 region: CSASPLAGAVYEQYF. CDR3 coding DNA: TGCAGTGCTAGTCCGCTAGCGGGAGCGGTCTACGAGCAGTACTTC.

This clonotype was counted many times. This chain's CDR3 is CASSPDWSYEQYF. The CDR3 DNA reads TGTGCCAGCAGCCCTGACTGGTCCTACGAGCAGTACTTC. The chain carries TRBV9 and TRBJ2-7; D is ambiguous. Germline V CDR1 and CDR2: SGDLS, YYNGEE. This CDR3 spans 13 amino acids. The V gene lost 4 bases and the J gene lost 1 base, with 9 bases spanning the gap.

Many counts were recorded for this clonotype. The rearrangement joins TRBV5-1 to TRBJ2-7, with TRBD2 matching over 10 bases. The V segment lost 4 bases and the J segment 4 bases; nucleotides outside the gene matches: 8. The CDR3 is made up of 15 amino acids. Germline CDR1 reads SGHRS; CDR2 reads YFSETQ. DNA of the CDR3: TGCGCCAGCAGCCCGGATATTAGCGGGAGGTACGAGCAGTACTTC. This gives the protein CASSPDISGRYEQYF.

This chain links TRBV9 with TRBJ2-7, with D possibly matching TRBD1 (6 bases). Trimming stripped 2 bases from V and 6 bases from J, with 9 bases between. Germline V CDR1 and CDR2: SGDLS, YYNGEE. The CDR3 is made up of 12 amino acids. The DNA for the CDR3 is TGTGCCAGCAGCGTCACAGGGTGCGAGCAGTACTTC. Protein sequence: CASSVTGCEQYF. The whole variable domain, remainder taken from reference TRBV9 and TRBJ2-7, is DSGVTQTPKHLITATGQRVTLRCSPRSGDLSVYWYQQSLDQGLQFLIQYYNGEERAKGNILERFSAQQFPDLHSELNLSSLELGDSALYFCASSVTGCEQYFGPGTRLTVT.